Listed below are T cell receptor beta chains from one sample, sequenced in a study of T cells in Graves' hyperthyroidism and ophthalmopathy. TCRdb passed the multiplex PCR reads through MiXCR, listing each CDR3 protein once. The sample lists a few hundred thousand distinct CDR3 sequences; roughly a fifth were seen once. Sequencing was carried out using blood. Receptors originate from a woman between 50 and 59 years old with Graves' hyperthyroidism. Each CDR3 is given with its conserved first and last residue. D genes are given only for firm matches. Rows give clone size only sometimes, using once, few, many, or a class for an expanded clone.

TRBJ1-4 few TRBD1 TRBV11-2 CASSPEGARDEKLFF TGTGCCAGCAGCCCCGAGGGGGCGAGGGATGAAAAACTGTTTTTT
TRBJ2-2 - TRBD1 TRBV10-1 CASMGQATGELFF TGCGCCAGCATGGGACAGGCCACCGGGGAGCTGTTTTTT
TRBJ2-3 - - TRBV4-2 CASSQNVGASGQYF TGTGCCAGCAGCCAGAACGTCGGGGCCTCCGGACAGTATTTT
TRBJ2-3 - TRBD2 TRBV7-3 CASSSLAGAKDTQYF TGTGCCAGCAGCTCGCTAGCGGGGGCCAAAGATACGCAGTATTTT
TRBJ1-3 many TRBD1 TRBV3-1 CASSARDRMGNTIYF TGTGCCAGCAGCGCCCGGGACAGAATGGGAAACACCATATATTTT
TRBJ2-6 many - TRBV28 CASSSQGTWGANVLTF TGTGCCAGCAGTTCACAGGGTACTTGGGGGGCCAACGTCCTGACTTTC
TRBJ2-3 many TRBD2 TRBV6-1 CASSPRLAGFTDTQYF TGTGCCAGCAGTCCTAGACTAGCGGGATTCACAGATACGCAGTATTTT
TRBJ2-4 many TRBD2 TRBV11-2 CASSFGGLAGKPLAKNIQYF TGTGCCAGCAGCTTTGGCGGACTAGCGGGAAAGCCTCTAGCCAAAAACATTCAGTACTTC
TRBJ1-1 many TRBD1 TRBV18 CASSQRQGLNTEAFF TGTGCCAGCTCACAAAGACAGGGCCTGAACACTGAAGCTTTCTTT
TRBJ2-5 few TRBD2 TRBV30 CAWSPFGRGGQETQYF TGTGCCTGGAGCCCCTTCGGGAGGGGAGGCCAAGAGACCCAGTACTTC
TRBJ2-3 - TRBD1 TRBV20-1 CSAVTGQGRTDTQYF TGCAGTGCCGTCACGGGACAGGGTCGAACAGATACGCAGTATTTT
TRBJ1-1 few - TRBV15 CATLSGRTMNTEAFF TGTGCCACCTTATCCGGGAGGACAATGAACACTGAAGCTTTCTTT
TRBJ2-5 - TRBD2 TRBV20-1 CSASPLAGVPETQYF TGCAGTGCTAGCCCCCTAGCGGGGGTGCCCGAGACCCAGTACTTC
TRBJ1-2 - - TRBV6-5 CASSQLALRTAYGYTF TGTGCCAGCAGTCAGCTCGCTCTACGAACCGCCTATGGCTACACCTTC
TRBJ1-4 few - TRBV6-6 CASSYATPRNGEKLFF TGTGCCAGCAGTTACGCGACACCCCGCAATGGTGAAAAACTGTTTTTT
TRBJ1-2 - - TRBV5-6 CASSFTRGPDYGYTF TGTGCCAGCAGCTTTACCCGGGGGCCGGACTATGGCTACACCTTC
TRBJ2-1 many TRBD1 TRBV6-2/TRBV6-3 CASSKSGTGMNEQFF TGTGCCAGCAGTAAATCCGGGACAGGGATGAATGAGCAGTTCTTC
TRBJ2-7 - - TRBV6-9 CASSYDGANPHYEQYF TGTGCCAGCAGTTACGACGGGGCTAACCCTCACTACGAGCAGTACTTC
TRBJ1-1 many - TRBV12-3/TRBV12-4 CASSFREMNTEAFF TGTGCCAGCAGTTTCAGGGAAATGAACACTGAAGCTTTCTTT
TRBJ1-5 many - TRBV7-9 CASSIERSQPQHF TGTGCCAGCAGCATTGAACGAAGCCAGCCCCAGCATTTT
TRBJ2-3 - TRBD2 TRBV6-2/TRBV6-3 CASRRTSGGTDTQYF TGTGCTAGCAGGCGGACTAGCGGGGGGACAGATACGCAGTATTTT
TRBJ2-3 many TRBD2 TRBV11-2 CASSPLAGGTDTQYF TGTGCCAGCAGCCCGCTAGCGGGAGGCACAGATACGCAGTATTTT
TRBJ2-7 many - TRBV2 CASSPHLLGQYF TGTGCCAGCAGTCCCCACTTGCTTGGGCAGTACTTC
TRBJ2-1 many TRBD2 TRBV4-1 CASSRLAGGYNEQFF TGTGCCAGCAGCAGACTAGCGGGGGGGTACAATGAGCAGTTCTTC
TRBJ2-1 many - TRBV20-1 CSARNDRSYNEQFF TGCAGTGCTAGAAATGACAGGAGTTACAATGAGCAGTTCTTC
TRBJ2-2 many - TRBV7-2 CASRRFGNTGELFF TGTGCCAGCAGAAGATTCGGAAACACCGGGGAGCTGTTTTTT
TRBJ2-7 many TRBD2 TRBV20-1 CSAPGLAGGPSSYEQYF TGCAGTGCACCGGGACTAGCGGGAGGGCCGAGCTCCTACGAGCAGTACTTC
TRBJ1-2 many - TRBV6-1 CASNRLYGYTF TGTGCCAGCAACAGGCTGTATGGCTACACCTTC
TRBJ2-4 - TRBD2 TRBV28 CASSEAGLVKNIQYF TGTGCCAGCAGTGAAGCGGGGTTAGTCAAAAACATTCAGTACTTC
TRBJ1-1 - - TRBV29-1 CSVEVDSLNTEAFF TGCAGCGTTGAAGTGGACAGTCTGAACACTGAAGCTTTCTTT
TRBJ2-5 - - TRBV20-1 CSASTPRDPTGTQYF TGCAGTGCTAGCACCCCCCGGGACCCGACGGGTACCCAGTACTTC
TRBJ1-1 once - TRBV7-9 CASSLGWVAFF TGTGCCAGCAGCTTAGGCTGGGTCGCTTTCTTT
TRBJ2-6 - - TRBV6-1 CASSSGVSGANVLTF TGTGCCAGCAGTTCCGGGGTCTCTGGGGCCAACGTCCTGACTTTC
TRBJ1-2 many - TRBV7-9 CASSRAGGSGYTF TGTGCCAGCAGTCGAGCGGGGGGCTCTGGCTACACCTTC
TRBJ2-6 - - TRBV5-1 CASSLVGVAGANVLTF TGCGCCAGCAGCTTGGTTGGGGTAGCTGGGGCCAACGTCCTGACTTTC
TRBJ2-1 many - TRBV5-6 CASSPRSRRAYNEQFF TGTGCCAGCAGCCCGAGGTCCCGGAGAGCCTACAATGAGCAGTTCTTC
TRBJ2-1 many TRBD2 TRBV10-3 CAISERPGLAGAGEQFF TGTGCCATCAGTGAGAGGCCGGGACTAGCGGGAGCAGGGGAGCAGTTCTTC
TRBJ1-1 many TRBD1 TRBV11-2 CASSLDRTGNTEAFF TGTGCCAGCAGCTTAGATCGGACAGGGAACACTGAAGCTTTCTTT
TRBJ1-5 - TRBD1 TRBV28 CASSPWTGSGNQPQHF TGTGCCAGCAGTCCCTGGACAGGTTCGGGCAATCAGCCCCAGCATTTT
TRBJ2-7 many - TRBV30 CAWIPGSYPYEQYF TGTGCCTGGATACCCGGAAGCTATCCCTACGAGCAGTACTTC
TRBJ1-3 - - TRBV12-3/TRBV12-4 CASSLTGLGPRNTIYF TGTGCCAGCAGTTTAACAGGCCTGGGTCCTAGAAACACCATATATTTT
TRBJ2-2 few TRBD2 TRBV28 CASTLAGSNTGELFF TGTGCCAGCACCCTAGCGGGGTCGAACACCGGGGAGCTGTTTTTT
TRBJ2-3 few - TRBV12-5 CASVDSGGGNTQYF TGTGCTAGTGTTGACTCGGGGGGCGGGAATACGCAGTATTTT
TRBJ2-5 - - TRBV5-6 CASSHDSETQYF TGTGCCAGCAGCCATGATTCAGAGACCCAGTACTTC
TRBJ2-1 - TRBD2 TRBV7-3 CASGQDLLETSGRANEQFF TGTGCCAGCGGACAGGACCTCCTGGAGACTAGCGGGAGGGCCAATGAGCAGTTCTTC
TRBJ2-2 few TRBD2 TRBV11-2 CASRTGLAGLGELFF TGTGCCAGCAGGACGGGACTAGCGGGATTGGGGGAGCTGTTTTTT
TRBJ1-5 - - TRBV12-3/TRBV12-4 CASEGGVSNQPQHF TGTGCCAGCGAGGGGGGGGTTAGCAATCAGCCCCAGCATTTT
TRBJ2-7 - - TRBV12-3/TRBV12-4 CASSSRLNEQYF TGTGCCAGCAGTTCCAGGCTGAACGAGCAGTACTTC
TRBJ2-3 many - TRBV5-1 CASSITDYQSGDTQYF TGCGCCAGCAGCATTACAGACTATCAGTCGGGAGATACGCAGTATTTT
TRBJ2-2 many - TRBV30 CAWSGTHTGELFF TGTGCCTGGAGTGGGACTCACACCGGGGAGCTGTTTTTT
TRBJ2-7 - - TRBV3-1 CASSHAFYEQYF TGTGCCAGCAGCCACGCATTCTACGAGCAGTACTTC
TRBJ1-4 many TRBD1 TRBV28 CASSLHPSGTANEKLFF TGTGCCAGCAGTTTACACCCCTCCGGGACAGCAAATGAAAAACTGTTTTTT
TRBJ2-4 few - TRBV28 CASSGGDTLAKNIQYF TGTGCCAGCAGTGGCGGAGATACACTAGCCAAAAACATTCAGTACTTC
TRBJ2-3 few - TRBV29-1 CSVSWGNTDTQYF TGCAGCGTATCATGGGGGAACACAGATACGCAGTATTTT
TRBJ1-1 - - TRBV5-8 CASSPRQVLIVSEAFF TGTGCCAGCTCCCCGCGACAGGTTCTAATAGTTTCTGAAGCTTTCTTT
TRBJ2-6 many TRBD1 TRBV13 CASSSDRGLSGANVLTF TGTGCCAGCAGCTCAGACAGGGGCCTCTCTGGGGCCAACGTCCTGACTTTC